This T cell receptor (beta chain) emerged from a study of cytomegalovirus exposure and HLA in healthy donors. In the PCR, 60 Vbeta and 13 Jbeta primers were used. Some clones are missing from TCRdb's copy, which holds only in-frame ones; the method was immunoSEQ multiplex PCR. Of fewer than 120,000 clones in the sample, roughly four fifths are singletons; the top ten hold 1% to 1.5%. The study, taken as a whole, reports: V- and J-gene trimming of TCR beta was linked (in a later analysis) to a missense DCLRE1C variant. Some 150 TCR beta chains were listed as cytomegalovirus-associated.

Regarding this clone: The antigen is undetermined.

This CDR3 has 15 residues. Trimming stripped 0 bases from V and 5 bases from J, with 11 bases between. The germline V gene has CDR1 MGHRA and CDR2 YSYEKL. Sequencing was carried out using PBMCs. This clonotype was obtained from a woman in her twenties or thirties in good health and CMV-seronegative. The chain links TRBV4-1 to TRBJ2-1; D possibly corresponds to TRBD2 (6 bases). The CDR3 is CASSQDPGGHNEQFF. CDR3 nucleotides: TGCGCCAGCAGCCAAGATCCCGGGGGACACAATGAGCAGTTCTTC.